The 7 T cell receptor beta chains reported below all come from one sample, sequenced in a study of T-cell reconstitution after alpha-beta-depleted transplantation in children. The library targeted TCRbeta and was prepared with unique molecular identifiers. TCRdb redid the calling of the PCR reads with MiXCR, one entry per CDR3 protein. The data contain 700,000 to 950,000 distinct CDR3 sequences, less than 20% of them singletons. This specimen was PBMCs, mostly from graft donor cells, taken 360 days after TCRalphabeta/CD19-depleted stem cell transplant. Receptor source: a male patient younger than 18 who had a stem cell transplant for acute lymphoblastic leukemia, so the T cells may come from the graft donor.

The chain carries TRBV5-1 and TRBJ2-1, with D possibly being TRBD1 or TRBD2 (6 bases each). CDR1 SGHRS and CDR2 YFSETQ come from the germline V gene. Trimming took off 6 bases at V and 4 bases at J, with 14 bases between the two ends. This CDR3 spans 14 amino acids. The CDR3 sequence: CASNLGGGYNEQFF. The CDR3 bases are TGCGCCAGCAACTTAGGAGGGGGGTACAATGAGCAGTTCTTC.

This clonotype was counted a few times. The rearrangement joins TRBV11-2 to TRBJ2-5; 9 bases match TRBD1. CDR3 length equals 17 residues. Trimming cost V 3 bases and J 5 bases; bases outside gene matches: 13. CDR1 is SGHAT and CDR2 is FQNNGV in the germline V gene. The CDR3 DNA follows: TGTGCCAGCAGCTTGGGACCCTTGGGACAGGGTTGGGAGACCCAGTACTTC. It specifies CASSLGPLGQGWETQYF.

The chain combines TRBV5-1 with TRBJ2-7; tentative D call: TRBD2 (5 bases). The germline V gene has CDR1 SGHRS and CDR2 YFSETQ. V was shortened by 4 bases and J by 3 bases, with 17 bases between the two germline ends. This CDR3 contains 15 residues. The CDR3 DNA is TGCGCCAGCAGCCCTGGCAAGGACTTCTTCTACGAGCAGTACTTC. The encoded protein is CASSPGKDFFYEQYF.

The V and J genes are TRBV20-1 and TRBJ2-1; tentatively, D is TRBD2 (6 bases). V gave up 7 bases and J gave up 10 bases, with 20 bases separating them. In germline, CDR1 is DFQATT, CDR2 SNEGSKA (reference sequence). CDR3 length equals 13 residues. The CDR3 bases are TGCAGTGTAGGAGGGACCTTTCTTGGGGAGCAGTTCTTC. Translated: CSVGGTFLGEQFF.

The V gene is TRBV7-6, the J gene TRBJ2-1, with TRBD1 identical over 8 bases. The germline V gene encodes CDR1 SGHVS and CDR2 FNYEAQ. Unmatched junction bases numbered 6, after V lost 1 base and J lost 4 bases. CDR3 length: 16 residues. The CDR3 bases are TGTGCCAGCAGCTTAGAGTTCCAGGGGGCATACAATGAGCAGTTCTTC. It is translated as CASSLEFQGAYNEQFF.

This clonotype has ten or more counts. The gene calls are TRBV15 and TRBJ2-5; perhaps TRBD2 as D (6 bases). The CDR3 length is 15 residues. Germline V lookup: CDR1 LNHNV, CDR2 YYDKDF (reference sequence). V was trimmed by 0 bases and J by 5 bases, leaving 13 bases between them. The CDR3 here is CATSRDGTGTETQYF. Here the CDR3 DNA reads TGTGCCACCAGCAGAGATGGGACTGGCACGGAGACCCAGTACTTC.

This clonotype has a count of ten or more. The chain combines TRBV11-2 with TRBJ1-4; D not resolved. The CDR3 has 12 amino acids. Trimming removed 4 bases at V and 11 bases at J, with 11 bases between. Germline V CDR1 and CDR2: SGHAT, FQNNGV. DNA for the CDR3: TGTGCCAGCAGCTCACCCGACGGGAAACTGTTTTTT. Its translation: CASSSPDGKLFF.